A single sample gave rise to the 5 T cell receptor beta chains below, sequenced in a study of spatial heterogeneity in lung cancer. Study-wide results and limits: Tumor mutation count correlated with how many alpha and beta TCRs expanded intratumorally.

TCRdb re-analysed the 5' RACE reads in MiXCR, keeping a single row per CDR3 protein. In the table there are about 13,000 distinct CDR3 sequences, about 3% of which are singletons. The antigens these receptors bind are not known. Time point denoted: sample taken at primary tumor resection. The sequencing used lung tumor tissue, collected at surgery. The receptor source for this set is a male donor with early-stage non-small cell lung cancer.

The chain combines TRBV19 with TRBJ1-5; TRBD1 matches 7 bases. Germline V gene sequence: CDR1 LNHDA, CDR2 SQIVND (reference sequence). V shed 5 bases, J shed 4 bases, and the junction held 8 bases outside the gene matches. CDR3 size: 15 residues. CDR3 coding DNA: TGTGCCAGTAGTCCCCAGAAGACAGGGAATCAGCCCCAGCATTTT. It codes for CASSPQKTGNQPQHF.

This chain connects TRBV29-1 to TRBJ2-7; TRBD1 aligns across 7 bases. Germline V gene lookup returns CDR1 SQVTM and CDR2 ANQGSEA. The CDR3 is 14 amino acids. J lost 7 bases, V lost 6 bases, and 15 bases had no gene match. The CDR3 protein is CSVTTGQYLTEQYF. DNA for the CDR3: TGCAGCGTGACTACGGGACAGTACCTTACAGAGCAGTACTTC.

In its sample, this clonotype was seen many times. The chain uses TRBV20-1 and TRBJ1-5, with D perhaps TRBD1 (5 bases). This CDR3 is built from 13 residues. Germline lookup yields CDR1 DFQATT and CDR2 SNEGSKA (reference sequence). Trimming left V 6 bases short and J 0 bases short, with 9 bases between. CDR3 in amino acids: CSARTYSNQPQHF. The CDR3, as DNA: TGCAGTGCACGGACATATAGCAATCAGCCCCAGCATTTT.

On this clonotype: A read error may be the cause here, since a much bigger clone is one base away. The chain carries TRBV20-1 and TRBJ1-5; 8 nucleotides line up with TRBD1. The V gene's germline CDR1 is DFQATT and CDR2 SNEGSKA (reference sequence). There are 14 residues in the CDR3. CDR3 sequence reads: CSAVTGEGNQPQNF. In nucleotides, the CDR3 is TGCAGTGCCGTGACAGGGGAGGGCAATCAGCCCCAGAATTTT.

There are a few counts of this clonotype. The chain has TRBV28 and TRBJ1-2, with D possibly matching TRBD1 (5 bases). In germline, CDR1 is MDHEN, CDR2 SYDVKM. The V end lost 6 bases, the J end lost 3 bases, and 11 bases lay between the germline ends. The CDR3 is made up of 13 amino acids. The CDR3 DNA is TGTGCCAGCAGGCCCTCAGGGTACTATGGCTACACCTTC. Protein product: CASRPSGYYGYTF.